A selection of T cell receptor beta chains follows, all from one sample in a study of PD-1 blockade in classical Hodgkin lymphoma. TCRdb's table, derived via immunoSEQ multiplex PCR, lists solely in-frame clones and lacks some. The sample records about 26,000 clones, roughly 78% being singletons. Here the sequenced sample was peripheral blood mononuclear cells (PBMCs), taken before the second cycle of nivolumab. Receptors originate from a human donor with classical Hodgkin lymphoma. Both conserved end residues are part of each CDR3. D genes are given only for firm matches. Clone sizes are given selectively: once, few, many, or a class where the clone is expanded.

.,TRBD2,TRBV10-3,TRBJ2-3,TGTGCCACAGGACTAGCGGGGGGCGGAGGGACAGATACGCAGTATTTT,CATGLAGGGGTDTQYF
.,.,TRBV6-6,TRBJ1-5,TGTGCCAGCAGTTACGTCAGGGACGGACTAAATCAGCCCCAGCATTTT,CASSYVRDGLNQPQHF
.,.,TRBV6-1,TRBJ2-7,TGTGCCAGCAGTGACCCTCCCAACGAGCAGTACTTC,CASSDPPNEQYF
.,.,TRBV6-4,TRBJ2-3,TGTGCCAGCAGTGAGGCGGGTTTGGACCACACAGATACGCAGTATTTT,CASSEAGLDHTDTQYF
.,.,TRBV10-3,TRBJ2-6,TGTGCCATCAGACCGCTTTCGGGTACTGGGGCCAACGTCCTGACTTTC,CAIRPLSGTGANVLTF
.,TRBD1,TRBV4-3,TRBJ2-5,TGCGCCAGCAGCCAAGCCGCCGTGACAGGGGACCAAGAGACCCAGTACTTC,CASSQAAVTGDQETQYF
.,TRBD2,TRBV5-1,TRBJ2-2,TGCGCCAGCACCGATAGCGGGGGGCACACCGGGGAGCTGTTTTTT,CASTDSGGHTGELFF
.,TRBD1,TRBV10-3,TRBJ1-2,TGTGCCATCAGTGAGTGGGACAGGGAATACTCTGGCTACACCTTC,CAISEWDREYSGYTF
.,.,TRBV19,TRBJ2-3,TGTGCCAGTAGTCTCCAAGGGACTGCCGGGGATACGCAGTATTTT,CASSLQGTAGDTQYF
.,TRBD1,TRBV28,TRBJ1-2,TGTGCCAGCAGTCCCGGACAGGGTTTCTACTATGGCTACACCTTC,CASSPGQGFYYGYTF
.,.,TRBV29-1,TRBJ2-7,TGCAGCGTGGGGATGGGACCGAGAGACGAGCAGTACTTC,CSVGMGPRDEQYF
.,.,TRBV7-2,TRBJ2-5,TGTGCCAGCAGCTTCTCAGATGCTTGGGAGACCCAGTACTTC,CASSFSDAWETQYF
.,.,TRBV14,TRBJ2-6,TGTGCCAGCAGCCAGTACTCTGGGGCCAACGTCCTGACTTTC,CASSQYSGANVLTF
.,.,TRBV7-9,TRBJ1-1,TGTGCCAGCAGCTTTAGGGAAATTGCTGAAGCTTTCTTT,CASSFREIAEAFF
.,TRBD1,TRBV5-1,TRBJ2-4,TGCGCCAGCAGCCACGGGACAGGGGATCCCATTCAGTACTTC,CASSHGTGDPIQYF
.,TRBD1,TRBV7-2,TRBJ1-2,TGTGCCAGCAGCTCTTCCGGGACAGGGGGCGCGCTGGGCTACACCTTC,CASSSSGTGGALGYTF
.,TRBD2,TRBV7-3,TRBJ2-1,TGTGCCAGCAGCTTAGCGGGGGGGCCGGTAGTCAATGAGCAGTTCTTC,CASSLAGGPVVNEQFF
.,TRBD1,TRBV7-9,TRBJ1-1,TGTGCCAGCAGCTTTTACAGGGGGCAAACTGAAGCTTTCTTT,CASSFYRGQTEAFF
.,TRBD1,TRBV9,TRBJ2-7,TGTGCCAGCAGCTCCGGGACAGGGAACCCCTACGAGCAGTACTTC,CASSSGTGNPYEQYF
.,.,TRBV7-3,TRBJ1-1,TGTGCCAGCAGCTTAGGGCTGGGCACTGAAGCTTTCTTT,CASSLGLGTEAFF
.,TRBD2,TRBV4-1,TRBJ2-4,TGCGCCAGCAGCCCTCTCGGGGGGATAGCCAAAAACATTCAGTACTTC,CASSPLGGIAKNIQYF
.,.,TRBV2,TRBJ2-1,TGTGCCAGCAGTGTAATGGGGGGTCAGAATGAGCAGTTCTTC,CASSVMGGQNEQFF
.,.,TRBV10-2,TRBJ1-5,TGCGCCAGCAGTGAGGGTTTCAATCAGCCCCAGCATTTT,CASSEGFNQPQHF
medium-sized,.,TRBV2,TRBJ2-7,TGTGCCAGCCGCACGTTTGGGGGCTACGAGCAGTACTTC,CASRTFGGYEQYF
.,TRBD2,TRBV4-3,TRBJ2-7,TGCGCCAGCAGCCAAGCCCGCGAGCGGGGCCTTACGGGGGAGCAGTACTTC,CASSQARERGLTGEQYF
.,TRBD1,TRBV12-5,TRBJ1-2,TGTGCTAGTGGTTCAGACAGGGGTGTTAACTATGGCTACACCTTC,CASGSDRGVNYGYTF
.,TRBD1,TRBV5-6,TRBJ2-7,TGTGCCAGCCTCCGGGACAGGGTCGGCTACGAGCAGTACTTC,CASLRDRVGYEQYF
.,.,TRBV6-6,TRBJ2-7,TGTGCCAGCAGTTACCCCGGCCCTCCCTACGAGCAGTACTTC,CASSYPGPPYEQYF
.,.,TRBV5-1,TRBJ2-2,TGCGCCAGCAGCTTGCGAACAGGCACCGGGGAGCTGTTTTTT,CASSLRTGTGELFF
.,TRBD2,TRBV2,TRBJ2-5,TGTGCCAGCAGCCAGGGACTAGCGGTCCAAGAGACCCAGTACTTC,CASSQGLAVQETQYF
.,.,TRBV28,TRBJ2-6,TGTGCCAGCAGTCCTACGAGCGAGGTAGCCAACGTCCTGACTTTC,CASSPTSEVANVLTF
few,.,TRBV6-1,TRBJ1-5,TGTGCCAGCAGTGAAAATGGAGGGAATCAGCCCCAGCATTTT,CASSENGGNQPQHF
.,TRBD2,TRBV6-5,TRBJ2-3,TGTGCCAGCAGTTACTTAGCGGGAGAACATACGCAGTATTTT,CASSYLAGEHTQYF
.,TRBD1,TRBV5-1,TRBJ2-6,TGCGCCAGCAGCTTGAAGATCGGACAGGGCTCTGGGGCCAACGTCCTGACTTTC,CASSLKIGQGSGANVLTF
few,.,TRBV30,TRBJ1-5,TGTGCCTGGAGTCCAGGGCAGGGAAGCAATCAGCCCCAGCATTTT,CAWSPGQGSNQPQHF
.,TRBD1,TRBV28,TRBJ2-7,TGTGCCAGCAGTTTAAGGTGGGACAGGGTTGGCGAGCAGTACTTC,CASSLRWDRVGEQYF
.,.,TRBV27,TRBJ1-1,TGTGCCAGCAGGGACGCATGGGGGGTTAAGAACACTGAAGCTTTCTTT,CASRDAWGVKNTEAFF
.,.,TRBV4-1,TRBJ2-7,TGCGCCAGCAGCCAACTGACAGGGGAGGGCTACGAGCAGTACTTC,CASSQLTGEGYEQYF
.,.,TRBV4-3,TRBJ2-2,TGCGCCAGCAGCCAACCGCAGGGAGTCTCCGGGGAGCTGTTTTTT,CASSQPQGVSGELFF
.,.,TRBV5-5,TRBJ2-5,TGTGCCAGCAGCGGGGAGACCCTATCCCCCGTGGAGACCCAGTACTTC,CASSGETLSPVETQYF
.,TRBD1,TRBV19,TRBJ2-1,TGTGCCAGTACCACCAGCCGGGACAGGGTTAATAATGAGCAGTTCTTC,CASTTSRDRVNNEQFF